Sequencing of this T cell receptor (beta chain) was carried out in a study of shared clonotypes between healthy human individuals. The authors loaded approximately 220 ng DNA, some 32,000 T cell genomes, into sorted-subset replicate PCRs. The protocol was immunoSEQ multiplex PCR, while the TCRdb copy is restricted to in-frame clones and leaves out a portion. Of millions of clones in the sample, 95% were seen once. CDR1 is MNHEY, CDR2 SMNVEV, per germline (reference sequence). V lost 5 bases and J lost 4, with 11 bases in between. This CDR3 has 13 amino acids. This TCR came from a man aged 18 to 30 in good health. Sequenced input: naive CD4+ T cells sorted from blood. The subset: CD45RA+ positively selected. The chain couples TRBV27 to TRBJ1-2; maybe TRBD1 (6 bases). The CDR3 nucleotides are TGTGCCAGCAGTCAACAGGGCCCCTATGGCTACACCTTC. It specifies CASSQQGPYGYTF.